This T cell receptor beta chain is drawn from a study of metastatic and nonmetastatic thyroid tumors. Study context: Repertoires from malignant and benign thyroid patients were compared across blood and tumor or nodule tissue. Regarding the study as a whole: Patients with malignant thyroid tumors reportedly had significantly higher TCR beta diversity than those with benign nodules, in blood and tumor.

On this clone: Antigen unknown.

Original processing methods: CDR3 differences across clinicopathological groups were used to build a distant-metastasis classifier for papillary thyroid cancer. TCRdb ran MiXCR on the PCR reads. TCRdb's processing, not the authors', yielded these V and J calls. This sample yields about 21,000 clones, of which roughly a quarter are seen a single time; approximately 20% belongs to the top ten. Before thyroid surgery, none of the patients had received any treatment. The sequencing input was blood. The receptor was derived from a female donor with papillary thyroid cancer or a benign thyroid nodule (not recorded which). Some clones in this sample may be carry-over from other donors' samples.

The CDR3 DNA reads TGTGCCAGCAGTGGGAGCTCGGGTCTCTCCTACGAGCAGTACTTC. Translated: CASSGSSGLSYEQYF. V and J are TRBV2 and TRBJ2-7; D not certain. Germline lookup yields CDR1 SNHLY and CDR2 FYNNEI. The CDR3 runs to 15 residues. Between the trimmed V and J ends, which lost 4 bases and 0 bases, there was a span of 13 bases. Combining the CDR3 with reference TRBV2 and TRBJ2-7 gives the whole variable domain EPEVTQTPSHQVTQMGQEVILRCVPISNHLYFYWYRQILGQKVEFLVSFYNNEISEKSEIFDDQFSVERPDGSNFTLKIRSTKLEDSAMYFCASSGSSGLSYEQYFGPGTRLTVT.